Listed below are T cell receptor beta chains from one sample, sequenced in a study of beta chain features in type 1 diabetes. Some clones are missing from TCRdb's copy, which holds only in-frame ones; the method was immunoSEQ multiplex PCR. The sample has more than 300,000 clones, roughly 8% seen once; the top ten hold 0.44%. Sequenced input: central memory CD4+ T cells from blood. All receptors derive from a woman aged 18 to 35 in good health. Each CDR3 is given with its conserved first and last residue. Each record gives: V gene, J gene, clone size, D gene, CDR3 DNA, CDR3 protein. A D gene is named only where the DNA matches it firmly. Only some rows state a clone size, as once, few, many or a class for expanded clones.

v_gene: TRBV7-2; j_gene: TRBJ2-1; abundance: -; d_gene: -; CDR3nt: TGTGCCAGCACCGAGGGTGGAGGGGCCTCCTACAATGAGCAGTTCTTC; CDR3aa: CASTEGGGASYNEQFF
v_gene: TRBV14; j_gene: TRBJ2-3; abundance: -; d_gene: -; CDR3nt: TGTGCCAGCAGCCTTGGCGGGCTAGGGGGGACAGATACGCAGTATTTT; CDR3aa: CASSLGGLGGTDTQYF
v_gene: TRBV13; j_gene: TRBJ1-5; abundance: many; d_gene: TRBD1; CDR3nt: TGTGCCAGCAGCTTATCTCGTGGGACAGGCAATCAGCCCCAGCATTTT; CDR3aa: CASSLSRGTGNQPQHF
v_gene: TRBV6-6; j_gene: TRBJ2-1; abundance: many; d_gene: TRBD2; CDR3nt: TGTGCCAGCAGTTGGGCGGGAGAGTACAATGAGCAGTTCTTC; CDR3aa: CASSWAGEYNEQFF
v_gene: TRBV10-3; j_gene: TRBJ1-2; abundance: -; d_gene: -; CDR3nt: TGTGCCATCCGAGAAAAACAGCTGGGGGTCTATGGCTACACCTTC; CDR3aa: CAIREKQLGVYGYTF
v_gene: TRBV11-1; j_gene: TRBJ2-5; abundance: -; d_gene: -; CDR3nt: TGTGCCAGCAGCAGCCGTGGGGTCGGGTTTGAGACCCAGTACTTC; CDR3aa: CASSSRGVGFETQYF
v_gene: TRBV6-5; j_gene: TRBJ2-2; abundance: -; d_gene: -; CDR3nt: TGTGCCAGCAGTTTGAGGGGGAGGGCCTCCGGGGAGCTGTTTTTT; CDR3aa: CASSLRGRASGELFF
v_gene: TRBV28; j_gene: TRBJ2-6; abundance: few; d_gene: -; CDR3nt: TGTGCCAGCAGTTTATTGGGTTATGGGGCCAACGTCCTGACTTTC; CDR3aa: CASSLLGYGANVLTF
v_gene: TRBV18; j_gene: TRBJ2-1; abundance: few; d_gene: TRBD2; CDR3nt: TGTGCCAGCTCACCAGGCAGCGGGAGTCTCAATGAGCAGTTCTTC; CDR3aa: CASSPGSGSLNEQFF
v_gene: TRBV7-2; j_gene: TRBJ2-5; abundance: few; d_gene: -; CDR3nt: TGTGCCAGCAGCCGACAGGGAGGGACAGAGACCCAGTACTTC; CDR3aa: CASSRQGGTETQYF
v_gene: TRBV7-3; j_gene: TRBJ2-3; abundance: -; d_gene: TRBD2; CDR3nt: TGTGCCAGCAGCCCAAACGGCCTGGCGGGAGCCGGCACAGATACGCAGTATTTT; CDR3aa: CASSPNGLAGAGTDTQYF
v_gene: TRBV27; j_gene: TRBJ2-3; abundance: -; d_gene: TRBD1; CDR3nt: TGTGCCAGCAGTACCGGGACAGGGGGCGCGGCTAAACAGTATTTT; CDR3aa: CASSTGTGGAAKQYF
v_gene: TRBV18; j_gene: TRBJ1-2; abundance: many; d_gene: -; CDR3nt: TGTGCCAGCTCACCCTCAGCTAACTATGGCTACACCTTC; CDR3aa: CASSPSANYGYTF
v_gene: TRBV6-1; j_gene: TRBJ2-1; abundance: -; d_gene: TRBD2; CDR3nt: TGTGCCAGCAAGAAAAGCGGGAGTAACGATGAGCAGTTCTTC; CDR3aa: CASKKSGSNDEQFF
v_gene: TRBV11-2; j_gene: TRBJ2-6; abundance: few; d_gene: -; CDR3nt: TGTGCCAGCAGCTTAGGCATAAGCTCTGGGGCCAACGTCCTGACTTTC; CDR3aa: CASSLGISSGANVLTF
v_gene: TRBV7-9; j_gene: TRBJ1-2; abundance: few; d_gene: -; CDR3nt: TGTGCCAGCAGCTTTTCTAACTATGGCTACACCTTC; CDR3aa: CASSFSNYGYTF
v_gene: TRBV5-4; j_gene: TRBJ2-4; abundance: -; d_gene: -; CDR3nt: TGCGCCAGCAGCCAAGATTTGGTTAACATTCAGTACTTC; CDR3aa: CASSQDLVNIQYF
v_gene: TRBV15; j_gene: TRBJ2-3; abundance: -; d_gene: -; CDR3nt: TGTGCCACCAGCAGAGAAGACCAAGCCACAGATACGCAGTATTTT; CDR3aa: CATSREDQATDTQYF
v_gene: TRBV7-2; j_gene: TRBJ2-5; abundance: -; d_gene: -; CDR3nt: TGTGCCAGCAGCATGCAGGGGGGCCAAGAGACCCAGTACTTC; CDR3aa: CASSMQGGQETQYF
v_gene: TRBV19; j_gene: TRBJ1-2; abundance: -; d_gene: -; CDR3nt: TGTGCCAGTAGAATAGGGCACGGACCTTATGGCTACACCTTC; CDR3aa: CASRIGHGPYGYTF
v_gene: TRBV15; j_gene: TRBJ2-3; abundance: few; d_gene: -; CDR3nt: TGTGCCACCAGCAGTATCAAGGGGGTGCTGGAAGATACGCAGTATTTT; CDR3aa: CATSSIKGVLEDTQYF
v_gene: TRBV19; j_gene: TRBJ2-6; abundance: few; d_gene: -; CDR3nt: TGTGCCAGTAGTACGGGGAGAGCTGGGGCCAACGTCCTGACTTTC; CDR3aa: CASSTGRAGANVLTF
v_gene: TRBV5-1; j_gene: TRBJ2-7; abundance: -; d_gene: -; CDR3nt: TGCGCCAGCAGCTTGGGGACTAACACTTACGAGCAGTACTTC; CDR3aa: CASSLGTNTYEQYF
v_gene: TRBV28; j_gene: TRBJ1-2; abundance: few; d_gene: -; CDR3nt: TGTGCCAGCAGTTTCCCGACTGGAGACTATGGCTACACCTTC; CDR3aa: CASSFPTGDYGYTF
v_gene: TRBV18; j_gene: TRBJ2-7; abundance: -; d_gene: TRBD1; CDR3nt: TGTGCCAGCTCACCCGGGACAGCATACGAGCAGTACTTC; CDR3aa: CASSPGTAYEQYF
v_gene: TRBV28; j_gene: TRBJ2-7; abundance: -; d_gene: -; CDR3nt: TGTGCCAGCACTCGACCCTGGTCCTACGAGCAGTACTTC; CDR3aa: CASTRPWSYEQYF
v_gene: TRBV28; j_gene: TRBJ2-1; abundance: -; d_gene: -; CDR3nt: TGTGCCAGCAGCCGGGAGAGGGGACTGTTCTTC; CDR3aa: CASSRERGLFF
v_gene: TRBV18; j_gene: TRBJ2-5; abundance: few; d_gene: -; CDR3nt: TGTGCCAGCTCTGTGGGCCAACAAGAGACCCAGTACTTC; CDR3aa: CASSVGQQETQYF
v_gene: TRBV5-4; j_gene: TRBJ1-1; abundance: few; d_gene: TRBD1; CDR3nt: TGTGCCAGCAGGGGGGGACAGGGCACTGAAGCTTTCTTT; CDR3aa: CASRGGQGTEAFF